This T cell receptor beta chain was found in a study of blood T cells in healthy people across ages (dated by TCRdb to the mid-2010s). Regarding the complete study: In model experiments, template switching captured roughly one uniquely barcoded TCR beta cDNA molecule for every two T cells. To track age-related changes in TCR beta repertoire diversity, the study relied on deep sequencing normalized with unique cDNA molecular identifiers. The donors were divided into four age groups: young (average about 16 years), middle-aged (about 41), aged (about 61) and long-lived (about 90). Two additional independent replicas of 1 million unique cDNA reads from the same blood draw were analyzed for two donors (one aged 18 to 30 and one aged 80 or older).

Spanning cysteine to phenylalanine, the CDR3 consists of 15 amino acids. Only CDR3 DNA remains: 45 bases, in frame from the first base. The junction shows trimming of 0 bases on V and 0 bases on J, and the gene matches do not reach 2 bases of it. CDR1 and CDR2 are drawn from the germline V gene (reference sequence): LGHDT, YNNKEL. With respect to this clonotype: The antigen it recognizes is unknown. No base qualities exist here, and no much larger clone lies one base off it.

The library was prepared using 5' RACE. Sequencing took place on an Illumina HiSeq 2500. A second PCR of roughly 6 to 11 cycles was performed with a sample-barcoded 5' primer and a J-beta primer mix. A template-switch 5' adaptor carrying 12 random nucleotides introduced a unique molecular identifier onto each TCR beta cDNA molecule. Each sample yielded at least 2.5 million CDR3-containing paired-end reads. First-strand cDNA was synthesized from all RNA with the Mint cDNA synthesis kit, primed by a TRBC-specific oligonucleotide. All cDNA was treated with uracil-DNA glycosylase and then went through a first 18-cycle PCR with the universal primers M1SS and BC2_uni_R. On the study's bioinformatics: Normalization of each sample was performed by random selection of 1 million high-quality reads, each carrying a distinct molecular identifier. Reads sharing molecular identifiers were discarded rather than binned into consensus sequences. CDR3 identification, clonotype clustering and error correction used MiTCR with a Q25 quality threshold and the strictest error-elimination algorithm. A nonparametric unseen species model with Euler transformation was used to estimate a lower bound on total TCR beta diversity. Using fastp at Q25 and MiXCR, TCRdb reprocessed the public reads and kept productive beta chains. Entries are consolidated by CDR3 protein sequence, retaining the most common genes and DNA. These V and J calls originate from TCRdb's pipeline instead of the authors' own analysis. Counted in this sample were approximately 780,000 distinct CDR3 sequences; around 25% of them appeared once. The ten largest clones add up to 3% of the sample.

What the study reported, not specific to this receptor: The long-lived group showed more naive CD4+ T cells, fewer expanded clones and increased TCR diversity than the aged group, suggesting age selection. Donor CMV infection status was unknown, potentially confounding age-related changes in expanded clonotypes. Estimates of total diversity based on one million sequenced T cells were considered lower bounds and underestimates. Observed TCR beta diversity correlated strongly with the percentage of naive T cells measured by flow cytometry. Conclusive comparison of naive and antigen-experienced compartments was prevented by the profiling of bulk unsorted PBMCs. As age increased, observed TCR beta diversity per million T cells dropped in a roughly linear way, and a significant reduction was already evident by age 40.

The 35 to 40 donors, aged 6 to 90 years, were systemically healthy Caucasian individuals from Russia. Each donor gave ten milliliters of peripheral blood, drawn into EDTA-treated Vacutainer tubes. Ficoll-Paque density-gradient centrifugation was used to isolate PBMCs, with at least 6 million obtained per sample. Trizol reagent was used to extract total RNA from PBMCs, with at least 6 micrograms per sample. For every donor, an aliquot of PBMCs went through flow cytometry to measure the percentages of naive CD45RAhigh/CD27high T cells. These data were also reused for a study on T cells of mothers and their children. As the second study states: The donors were nine systemically healthy Caucasian individuals, made up of three mothers and their six children. cDNA synthesis consumed the entire amount of extracted RNA, loaded at 1.5 ug RNA in each 15 ul reaction. In the second PCR, the M1S primer added sample barcodes and 2-4 random nucleotides. Each mother yielded over 9.5 million TCR beta CDR3 reads and each child 3 million to 3.5 million reads. In both related and unrelated pairs, thymic selection shapes the output of TCR recombination in a similar way, with inherited differences having only a minor effect. Normalized repertoire overlap in related mother-child pairs was always slightly higher than in unrelated mother-child pairs, but the difference was never significant. With a sensitivity of 90 to 100 clones per million clonotypes, no persistent microchimeric T cell clones were detected. In the study, deep NGS was used to compare the TCR beta repertoires of mothers and children, and features distinguishing related mother-child pairs from unrelated individuals were sought. The mean age was approximately 41 +/- 4 years for the mothers and about 10 +/- 4 years for the children. After adapter ligation was performed with NEBNext reagents, the libraries were sequenced on an Illumina HiSeq 2000 with 100+100 nt paired-end reads. To avoid cross-contamination, the mother libraries and the child libraries were prepared a month apart and sequenced in separate runs. For each donor, somewhere between roughly 450,000 and 2,200,000 distinct TCR beta clonotypes were identified. Naive TCR beta clonotypes were estimated from low-frequency clonotypes matched to each donor's FACS-determined naive share, without sorting.

This clonotype was obtained from a boy aged 5-17 years in good health. The source material was blood. Recombination joined TRBV3-1 with TRBJ2-7, and TRBD2 matches 7 of the central bases. The nucleotide sequence is TGTGCCAGCAGCCAAGAGGGACTACACTCCTACGAGCAGTACTTC. It translates to CASSQEGLHSYEQYF.